Listed here are 8 T cell receptor beta chains from one sample, sequenced in a study of T cell repertoires in cytomegalovirus infection. TCRdb ran MiXCR on the reads and lists one entry per CDR3 protein. This table has some 800,000 distinct CDR3 sequences, around 29% appearing once. The antigens for these receptors are not known. The sample here was cultured CD8+ T cells from PBMCs, taken from culture after CMV antigen stimulation. The receptors shown here come from a human donor in good health (CMV status not recorded). Some clones in this sample may be carry-over from other donors' samples.

This clonotype has a handful of counts. The J gene is TRBJ2-1, the V gene TRBV10-3; the D is unclear. The length of the CDR3 is 12 residues. Germline CDR1 and CDR2: ENHRY and SYGVKD. V dropped 8 bases and J dropped 7 bases, with 12 bases sitting between them. The CDR3 nucleotides read TGTGCCATCCGGGTGGGCGAGAATGAGCAGTTCTTC. Residues: CAIRVGENEQFF.

This clonotype was observed a few times. This chain connects TRBV6-1 to TRBJ1-2; the match to TRBD1 covers 9 bases. Germline CDR1 MNHNS, CDR2 SASEGT. CDR3 length equals 16 residues. Unmatched junction bases numbered 11, after V lost 1 base and J lost 8 bases. The CDR3, as DNA: TGTGCCAGCAGTGAAGGTTGGGACAGGGTGGTAAACGGCTACACCTTC. It specifies CASSEGWDRVVNGYTF.

V gene TRBV14 combines with J gene TRBJ1-1, with D possibly TRBD1 on 5 matching bases. V was shortened by 4 bases and J by 6 bases, with 12 bases between the two germline ends. CDR1 and CDR2 (germline): SGHDN, FVKESK. The CDR3 has 13 residues. Written as DNA, the CDR3 is TGTGCCAGCAGCCCGTGGAGGGGAGCTGAAGCTTTCTTT. Translation gives CASSPWRGAEAFF.

This clonotype was picked up many times. V usage is TRBV19 and J usage is TRBJ1-2; D gene ambiguous. The V and J ends lost 9 bases and 5 bases respectively, with 13 bases between them. Germline V gene lookup returns CDR1 LNHDA and CDR2 SQIVND (reference sequence). The length of the CDR3 is 12 residues. The CDR3 DNA reads as TGTGCCAGCAGCTCCACCGGTTATGGCTACACCTTC. Amino acid sequence: CASSSTGYGYTF.

This clonotype was counted many times. CDR3 in amino acids: CASSSGSEGYGYTF. In DNA, the CDR3 is TGTGCCAGCAGCTCCGGGTCCGAGGGCTATGGCTACACCTTC. The chain joins TRBV7-8 to TRBJ1-2; D gene ambiguous. Germline CDR1 is SGHVS and CDR2 is FQNEAQ. The CDR3 is 14 residues long. With 4 bases removed from V and 4 bases from J, the gap between germline ends came to 13 bases.

The CDR3 nucleotides read TGTGCCAGCAGCGGCTGGACTACCCTCCAAGAGACCCAGTACTTC. This gives the protein CASSGWTTLQETQYF. The chain combines TRBV5-5 with TRBJ2-5; TRBD2 is a possible D gene (6 bases). Germline loops: CDR1 SGHKS, CDR2 YYEKEE (reference sequence). The V gene lost 4 bases and the J gene lost 1 base, with 14 bases spanning the gap. CDR3 size: 15 residues.

This clonotype was seen many times. This rearrangement joins TRBV7-6 to TRBJ2-2, with D possibly being TRBD2 (6 bases). The V end lost 2 bases, the J end lost 3 bases, and 13 bases lay between the germline ends. This CDR3 is 16 amino acids long. Germline values: CDR1 SGHVS, CDR2 FNYEAQ. This CDR3 is CASSLSWGRYTGELFF. The CDR3 DNA reads TGTGCCAGCAGCTTAAGCTGGGGGAGGTACACCGGGGAGCTGTTTTTT.

The chain combines TRBV24-1 with TRBJ2-6; no clear D. The CDR3 is 15 amino acids. Looked up from germline, CDR1 is KGHDR and CDR2 is SFDVKD. The V end lost 6 bases, the J end lost 0 bases, and 8 bases lay between the germline ends. CDR3 sequence reads: CATSYRVSGANVLTF. CDR3 DNA: TGTGCCACCAGTTACAGAGTCTCTGGGGCCAACGTCCTGACTTTC.